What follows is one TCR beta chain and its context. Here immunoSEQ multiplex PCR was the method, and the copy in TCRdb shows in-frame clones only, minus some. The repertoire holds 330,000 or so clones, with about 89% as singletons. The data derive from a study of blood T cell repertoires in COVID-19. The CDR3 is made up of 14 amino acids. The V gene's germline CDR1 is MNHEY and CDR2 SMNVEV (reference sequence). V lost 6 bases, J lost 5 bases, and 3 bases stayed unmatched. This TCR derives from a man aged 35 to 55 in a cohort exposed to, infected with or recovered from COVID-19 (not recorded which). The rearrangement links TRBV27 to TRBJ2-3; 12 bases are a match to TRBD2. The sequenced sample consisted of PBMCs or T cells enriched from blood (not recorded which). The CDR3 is CASSRLAGVDTQYF. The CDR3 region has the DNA TGTGCCAGCAGCAGACTAGCGGGAGTAGATACGCAGTATTTT.